This T cell receptor beta chain was documented in a study of blood T cell repertoires in COVID-19. Study information: The United States, Italy and Spain provided the acute and convalescent COVID-19 samples. The cDNA or gDNA used as material had been derived from T cells, B-cell-depleted T cells, or PBMCs.

Original data processing: The assay estimated nucleated cells by amplifying reference gene primers. Produced via immunoSEQ multiplex PCR; TCRdb's table is partial and in-frame only. For V, J and clone size, that table is used; D and trimming come from the DNA. The sample holds over 65,000 clones; 75% to 90% are singletons and the top ten take about 30%. CDR1 is LNHDA and CDR2 is SQIVND in the germline V gene (reference sequence). The CDR3 consists of 14 residues. V lost 4 bases and J lost 6, with 15 bases in between. Sequenced input: peripheral blood. The rearrangement joins TRBV19 to TRBJ1-1; D possibly corresponds to TRBD1 (5 bases). The source is a man aged 45-65 years with active or convalescent COVID-19. The CDR3 here is CASSTLRGVSEAFF. CDR3 coding DNA: TGTGCCAGTAGTACCCTAAGGGGTGTCTCTGAAGCTTTCTTT.